The present T cell receptor (beta chain) was sequenced within a study of cytomegalovirus exposure and HLA in healthy donors. Whole-study findings and limits: Equally common other TCR beta chains were less clonally expanded than HLA-associated ones, a later analysis found. A previous analysis found most TCR beta V segments productive roughly 87% or roughly 30% of the time.

It was with 60 Vbeta and 13 Jbeta primers that the PCR ran. In the authors' workflow: Unique TCR beta chains numbered approximately 80 million in a later analysis, with roughly 11 million shared. Some clones are missing from TCRdb's copy, which holds only in-frame ones; the method was immunoSEQ multiplex PCR. Clonal size and the V and J genes are those of that table, whereas D and trimming came from the DNA. Among some 98,000 clones listed, 80% to 90% were seen once. With respect to this clone: The target antigen is unknown.

This CDR3 spans 15 amino acids. The germline V gene has CDR1 MGHRA and CDR2 YSYEKL. V was cut by 0 bases and J by 5 bases, with 13 bases left in between. The sequencing input was PBMCs. This clonotype was sampled from a man aged 35-49 years in good health and CMV-seronegative. The rearrangement links TRBV4-1 to TRBJ1-1; weak D call: TRBD1 (5 bases). CDR3 DNA: TGCGCCAGCAGCCAAGATCCCAGGGCGGGAACTGAAGCTTTCTTT. As protein: CASSQDPRAGTEAFF.